What follows are 24 T cell receptor beta chains derived from one specimen sequenced in a study of identical twins. MiXCR, run by TCRdb on the 5' RACE reads, gives a single entry per CDR3 protein. Among around 480,000 distinct CDR3 sequences listed, approximately 14% were seen once. Separately, the same data were catalogued under a study of yellow fever vaccine responses in identical twins.

Material for sequencing was CD4+ T cells sorted from blood. These receptors were collected from a woman in her late teens or twenties in good health.

This clonotype was detected a few times. The chain has TRBV20-1 and TRBJ2-3, with 7 bases identical to TRBD2. V dropped 7 bases and J dropped 0; count of bases not matched to a gene: 4. The length of the CDR3 is 13 residues. CDR1 and CDR2 (germline): DFQATT, SNEGSKA (reference sequence). This chain's CDR3 is CSVLADSTDTQYF. CDR3 coding DNA: TGCAGTGTGCTAGCGGACAGCACAGATACGCAGTATTTT.

This clonotype was observed a few times. The chain carries TRBV7-8 and TRBJ2-2; D gene uncertain. The V end lost 3 bases, the J end lost 4 bases, and 6 bases lay between the germline ends. Germline values: CDR1 SGHVS, CDR2 FQNEAQ. The CDR3 totals 13 residues. The CDR3 coding sequence is TGTGCCAGCAGCTTTCAGATCACCGGGGAGCTGTTTTTT. Its translation: CASSFQITGELFF.

CDR3 region: CATSESAVIETQYF. In DNA, the CDR3 is TGTGCCACCAGTGAGTCGGCAGTCATAGAGACCCAGTACTTC. This chain uses TRBV24-1 with TRBJ2-5, with unresolved D. Germline V gene lookup returns CDR1 KGHDR and CDR2 SFDVKD. Trimming took 4 bases from V and 4 from J, leaving 12 bases between them. The CDR3 totals 14 residues.

V and J are TRBV15 and TRBJ2-1; D perhaps matches TRBD1 (6 bases). This CDR3 is 14 amino acids long. The V gene lost 8 bases and the J gene lost 0 bases, with 11 bases spanning the gap. Germline V gene sequence: CDR1 LNHNV, CDR2 YYDKDF (reference sequence). The CDR3, as DNA: TGTGCCACCGCCCGGGACAACTCCTACAATGAGCAGTTCTTC. It encodes CATARDNSYNEQFF. The variable domain in full, completed from reference TRBV15 and TRBJ2-1, reads DAMVIQNPRYQVTQFGKPVTLSCSQTLNHNVMYWYQQKSSQAPKLLFHYYDKDFNNEADTPDNFQSRRPNTSFCFLDIRSPGLGDTAMYLCATARDNSYNEQFFGPGTRLTVL.

This clonotype was found a few times. The chain links TRBV5-8 to TRBJ1-5; 8 bases map to TRBD1. J lost 2 bases, V lost 4 bases, and 5 bases had no gene match. The CDR3 length is 15 residues. CDR1 is SGHTS and CDR2 is YDEGEE in the germline V gene. Here the CDR3 reads CASSADRGGNQPQHF. The CDR3 coding sequence is TGTGCCAGCAGCGCCGACAGGGGAGGCAATCAGCCCCAGCATTTT. Drawing the rest from reference TRBV5-8 and TRBJ1-5, the complete variable domain is EAGVTQSPTHLIKTRGQQATLRCSPISGHTSVYWYQQALGLGLQFLLWYDEGEERNRGNFPPRFSGRQFPNYSSELNVNALELEDSALYLCASSADRGGNQPQHFGDGTRLSIL.

This clonotype occurred a few times. The chain has TRBV20-1 and TRBJ2-7; 11 nucleotides line up with TRBD1. CDR3 length: 16 amino acids. CDR1 and CDR2 (germline): DFQATT, SNEGSKA (reference sequence). V was pared by 3 bases and J by 4 bases, with 11 bases of the junction left unmatched. The CDR3, as DNA: TGCAGTGCTAGCCTCGAGAGCGGGACAGGGGGGTACGAGCAGTACTTC. Translated, it gives CSASLESGTGGYEQYF.

Only a few counts were recorded for this clonotype. The chain employs TRBV20-1 and TRBJ2-2, with 15 bases lining up with TRBD2. CDR1 and CDR2 from the germline V gene are DFQATT and SNEGSKA (reference sequence). The V and J ends lost 5 bases and 7 bases, in that order; junction bases with no gene match: 2. CDR3 length: 14 amino acids. CDR3 sequence: CSARTSGGGGELFF. CDR3 coding DNA: TGCAGTGCTCGGACTAGCGGGGGGGGCGGGGAGCTGTTTTTT.

The chain recombines TRBV20-1 with TRBJ2-3, with TRBD2 matching over 10 bases. The ends lost 5 bases at V and 2 bases at J; junction bases unmatched: 7. The germline CDR1 and CDR2 sequences are DFQATT and SNEGSKA (reference sequence). The CDR3 loop spans 15 amino acids. The CDR3 protein is CSACIAGGTTDTQYF. CDR3 nucleotides: TGCAGTGCTTGTATAGCGGGAGGAACCACAGATACGCAGTATTTT.

In this sample, this clonotype turned up a few times. The genes are TRBV12-3 or TRBV12-4 and TRBJ1-6, with 9 bases aligning to TRBD1. CDR3 length equals 14 residues. V was pared by 6 bases and J by 9 bases, with 6 bases of the junction left unmatched. CDR3 sequence (DNA): TGTGCCAGCAGGAGGACAGGGGTCGGTTCACCCCTCCACTTT. It encodes CASRRTGVGSPLHF.

The gene calls are TRBV6-2 or TRBV6-3 and TRBJ2-7; D is uncertain. CDR3 length: 12 amino acids. Germline lookup yields CDR1 MNHEY and CDR2 SVGEGT. The ends were cut back, 2 bases at V and 4 bases at J, with 6 bases in the middle. The CDR3: CASSYPAYEQYF. DNA for the CDR3: TGTGCCAGCAGTTACCCTGCTTACGAGCAGTACTTC.

The chain links TRBV6-2 or TRBV6-3 to TRBJ1-1; D remains unclear. From germline, CDR1 is MNHEY and CDR2 SVGEGT. There are 15 residues in the CDR3. V was cut by 0 bases and J by 2 bases, with 10 bases left in between. CDR3 nucleotides: TGTGCCAGCAGTTACTCGCGCCCGGCAAACACTGAAGCTTTCTTT. Its protein product is CASSYSRPANTEAFF.

The chain carries TRBV24-1 and TRBJ2-3, with 11 positions matching TRBD2. This CDR3 is built from 16 residues. CDR1 and CDR2 from the germline V gene are KGHDR and SFDVKD. V trimming: 5 bases; J trimming: 2 bases; junction bases outside the gene matches: 5. The CDR3 loop is CATSVGTSGYTDTQYF. CDR3 DNA: TGTGCCACCAGTGTCGGGACTAGCGGATACACAGATACGCAGTATTTT.

This clonotype was seen many times. The J gene is TRBJ2-5, the V gene TRBV3-1; D ambiguous. CDR1 and CDR2 (germline): LGHDT, YNNKEL (reference sequence). The CDR3 is 17 residues long. V was cut by 0 bases and J by 3 bases, with 17 bases left in between. In nucleotides, the CDR3 is TGTGCCAGCAGCCAAGATGCCCGCCCTCGTAGGGAAGAGACCCAGTACTTC. Protein product: CASSQDARPRREETQYF.

This clonotype has a handful of counts. This chain links TRBV28 with TRBJ2-3, with D perhaps TRBD2 (6 bases). The germline V gene has CDR1 MDHEN and CDR2 SYDVKM. V was clipped by 2 bases and J by 0 bases, with 9 bases between them. The CDR3 has 15 residues. The CDR3 nucleotides read TGTGCCAGCAGTTTAACGGGGGAAAGCACAGATACGCAGTATTTT. Translated, it gives CASSLTGESTDTQYF. The whole variable domain, filled in from reference TRBV28 and TRBJ2-3, reads DVKVTQSSRYLVKRTGEKVFLECVQDMDHENMFWYRQDPGLGLRLIYFSYDVKMKEKGDIPEGYSVSREKKERFSLILESASTNQTSMYLCASSLTGESTDTQYFGPGTRLTVL.

This chain connects TRBV29-1 to TRBJ2-2, with TRBD1 matching 7 bases. This CDR3 is 15 amino acids long. Looked up from germline, CDR1 is SQVTM and CDR2 is ANQGSEA. V lost 4 bases to trimming and J lost 6 bases; unmatched junction nucleotides: 11. Here the CDR3 reads CSVADRVVEPGELFF. In DNA form, the CDR3 reads TGCAGCGTTGCCGACAGGGTAGTGGAGCCCGGGGAGCTGTTTTTT.

This chain joins TRBV6-2 or TRBV6-3 and TRBJ2-3, with 7 bases aligning to TRBD2. Germline V lookup: CDR1 MNHEY, CDR2 SVGEGT. The J segment lost 6 bases and the V segment lost 6 bases, leaving 9 bases of the junction unmatched. The CDR3 runs 14 residues. Here the CDR3 reads CASRTRGGSDTQYF. The DNA for the CDR3 is TGTGCCAGCAGAACCCGGGGAGGGTCGGATACGCAGTATTTT.

The sample holds a few counts of this clonotype. This CDR3 is CSAARGSNTGELFF. DNA of the CDR3: TGCAGCGCTGCCCGGGGGTCGAACACCGGGGAGCTGTTTTTT. V gene TRBV29-1 combines with J gene TRBJ2-2; a possible D gene is TRBD2 (6 bases). Germline loops: CDR1 SQVTM, CDR2 ANQGSEA. The CDR3 covers 14 residues. V shed 7 bases and J shed 0 bases, with 12 bases lying between them.

The table lists this clonotype with a few counts. V gene TRBV6-5 combines with J gene TRBJ2-1; 7 bases line up with TRBD1. CDR1 and CDR2 (germline): MNHEY, SVGAGI. The CDR3 totals 17 residues. V lost 4 bases, J lost 0 bases, and 9 bases stayed unmatched. The CDR3 here is CASSSPRRGLSYNEQFF. Written as DNA, the CDR3 is TGTGCCAGCAGTTCTCCCCGTAGGGGGCTCTCCTACAATGAGCAGTTCTTC.

This clonotype appeared a few times. The V call is TRBV29-1, the J call TRBJ2-7; D gene ambiguous. V lost 1 base, J lost 3 bases, and 7 bases lay in between. Germline CDR1 and CDR2: SQVTM and ANQGSEA. The CDR3 is 12 amino acids. The CDR3 here is CSVEAGLYEQYF. The CDR3 bases are TGCAGCGTTGAAGCAGGCCTCTACGAGCAGTACTTC.

The V gene is TRBV29-1, the J gene TRBJ2-7; perhaps TRBD2 as D (5 bases). The V gene lost 4 bases and the J gene lost 4 bases, with 14 bases spanning the gap. This CDR3 comprises 13 residues. Germline CDR1 reads SQVTM; CDR2 reads ANQGSEA. This CDR3 reads CSVGKDLGYEQYF. The CDR3 coding sequence is TGCAGCGTTGGCAAGGACTTGGGGTACGAGCAGTACTTC.

The chain combines TRBV5-6 with TRBJ1-6; 10 bases match TRBD1. Germline CDR1 SGHDT, CDR2 YYEEEE. V trimming: 5 bases; J trimming: 10 bases; junction bases outside the gene matches: 12. The CDR3 is made up of 16 amino acids. The CDR3 reads CASRPATGTGVSPLHF. CDR3 in DNA: TGTGCCAGCAGGCCCGCCACCGGGACAGGGGTCTCACCCCTCCACTTT.

This chain joins TRBV6-1 and TRBJ2-3; TRBD1 might be the D (6 bases). Germline lookup yields CDR1 MNHNS and CDR2 SASEGT. The CDR3 consists of 15 residues. Trimming shortened V by 4 bases and J by 1 base, and 12 bases separated the two germline ends. CDR3 bases: TGTGCCAGCAGTGTACAGGGTGGCGGCACAGATACGCAGTATTTT. The encoded protein is CASSVQGGGTDTQYF.

The CDR3 region is CASSLRTGGLGDTDTQYF. In DNA form, the CDR3 reads TGTGCCAGCAGCTTACGGACAGGGGGCCTAGGTGACACAGATACGCAGTATTTT. The V call is TRBV7-6, the J call TRBJ2-3; TRBD1 aligns across 11 bases. The V gene's germline CDR1 is SGHVS and CDR2 FNYEAQ. This CDR3 is built from 18 residues. V shed 2 bases, J shed 2 bases, and the junction held 9 bases outside the gene matches.

The J gene is TRBJ2-5, the V gene TRBV18, with D possibly TRBD1 on 5 matching bases. V lost 6 bases and J 3 bases, leaving 11 bases between the germline ends. This CDR3 region has 13 residues. Germline V lookup: CDR1 KGHSH, CDR2 LQKENI. The CDR3 reads CASSPGPEETQYF. The DNA of the CDR3 is TGTGCCAGCTCCCCAGGGCCGGAAGAGACCCAGTACTTC.